This TCR beta chain was sequenced in a study of shared clonotypes between healthy human individuals. The naive CD8 subset, CD45RO-negative cells positively selected for CCR7, excluded terminally differentiated effector memory CD45RA+ cells. Each sample came from a Caucasian adult donor living in Nashville, Tennessee. The table came from immunoSEQ multiplex PCR; TCRdb's copy has only in-frame clones and leaves some out. The table records over 2 million clones, about 95% of them present only once. The CDR3 loop spans 12 amino acids. Trimming took off 5 bases at V and 9 bases at J, with 14 bases between the two ends. Germline values: CDR1 SQVTM, CDR2 ANQGSEA.

This chain joins TRBV29-1 and TRBJ2-1, with D unresolved. The sequenced material came from naive CD8+ T cells sorted from blood. This TCR was recovered from a man between 18 and 35 years old in good health. CDR3 region: CSVLAPVGEQFF. The CDR3 DNA sequence: TGCAGCGTTTTGGCACCCGTGGGTGAGCAGTTCTTC.